Sequencing of this TCR beta chain was carried out in a study of T cells in localized non-small cell lung cancer. Per germline, CDR1 SGDLS and CDR2 YYNGEE. The CDR3 has 14 residues. With V trimmed by 1 base and J by 6 bases, 3 bases remained unmatched. The protocol was immunoSEQ multiplex PCR, while the TCRdb copy is restricted to in-frame clones and leaves out a portion. Here the sample spans 15,000 to 25,000 clones, about 83% being singletons. The chain joins TRBV9 to TRBJ2-1, with 8 nucleotides matching TRBD2. Material: peripheral blood, obtained before any cancer treatment. This TCR was sampled from a man between 40 and 75 years old with stage I lung adenocarcinoma. Here the CDR3 DNA reads TGTGCCAGCAGCGTAACCGGGACTAGCAATGAGCAGTTCTTC. Amino acids: CASSVTGTSNEQFF.